This T cell receptor (beta chain) was sequenced during a study of blood T cells in healthy people across ages. Each donor was a healthy Caucasian individual from Russia, aged roughly 6 to 90. Peripheral blood, 9.5 to 10 milliliters per donor, was collected. Primed by a sample-barcoded 5' primer and a J-beta primer mix, a second PCR proceeded for about 7 to 11 cycles. Unique molecular identifiers of 12 random nucleotides labeled each cDNA. The study obtained at least 3 million CDR3-containing paired-end reads from every sample. MiXCR was run by TCRdb on the 5' RACE reads, yielding one entry per CDR3 protein. The table shows approximately 790,000 distinct CDR3 sequences, with around two thirds occurring only once. This CDR3 contains 15 residues. Germline V gene lookup returns CDR1 MGHRA and CDR2 YSYEKL. V lost 2 bases, J lost 6 bases, and 17 bases lay in between.

The sequenced material came from blood. The chain couples TRBV4-1 to TRBJ2-7, with a possible D match to TRBD1 (5 bases). This receptor was identified in a man between 25 and 39 years old in good health. CDR3 region: CASSQLYRGYPEQYF. The DNA of the CDR3 is TGCGCCAGCAGCCAATTGTATAGGGGATATCCCGAGCAGTACTTC.